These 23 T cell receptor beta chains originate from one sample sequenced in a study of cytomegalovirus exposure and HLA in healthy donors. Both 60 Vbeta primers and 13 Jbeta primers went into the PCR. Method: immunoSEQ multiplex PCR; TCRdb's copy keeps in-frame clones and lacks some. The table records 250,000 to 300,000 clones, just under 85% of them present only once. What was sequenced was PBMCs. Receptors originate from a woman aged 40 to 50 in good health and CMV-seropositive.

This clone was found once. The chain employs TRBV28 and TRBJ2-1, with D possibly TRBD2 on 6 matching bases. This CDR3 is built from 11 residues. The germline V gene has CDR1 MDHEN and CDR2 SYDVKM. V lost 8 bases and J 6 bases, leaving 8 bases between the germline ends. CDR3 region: CASGLLNEQFF. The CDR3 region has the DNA TGTGCCAGCGGACTACTCAATGAGCAGTTCTTC.

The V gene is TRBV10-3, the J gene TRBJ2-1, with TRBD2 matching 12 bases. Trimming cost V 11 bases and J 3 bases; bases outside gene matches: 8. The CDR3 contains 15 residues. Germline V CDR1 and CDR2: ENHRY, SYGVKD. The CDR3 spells CALPLAGGGYNEQFF. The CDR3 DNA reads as TGTGCCCTACCCCTAGCGGGAGGGGGCTACAATGAGCAGTTCTTC.

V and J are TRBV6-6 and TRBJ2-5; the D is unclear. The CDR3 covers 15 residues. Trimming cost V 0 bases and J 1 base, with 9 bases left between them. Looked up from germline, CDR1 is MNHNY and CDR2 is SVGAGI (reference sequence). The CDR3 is CASSYSVLSQETQYF. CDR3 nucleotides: TGTGCCAGCAGTTACTCAGTACTGAGCCAAGAGACCCAGTACTTC.

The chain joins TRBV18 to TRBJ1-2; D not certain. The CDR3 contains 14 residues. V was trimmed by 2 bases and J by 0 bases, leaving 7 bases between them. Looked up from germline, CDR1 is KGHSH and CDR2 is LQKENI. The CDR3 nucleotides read TGTGCCAGCTCACCAGAGGCGGCTAACTATGGCTACACCTTC. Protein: CASSPEAANYGYTF.

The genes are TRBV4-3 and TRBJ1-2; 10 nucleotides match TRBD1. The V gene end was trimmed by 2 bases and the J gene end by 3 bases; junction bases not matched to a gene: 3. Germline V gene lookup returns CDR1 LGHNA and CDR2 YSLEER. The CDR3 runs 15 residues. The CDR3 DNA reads TGCGCCAGCAGCCAACCGGGACAGGGGTACTATGGCTACACCTTC. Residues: CASSQPGQGYYGYTF.

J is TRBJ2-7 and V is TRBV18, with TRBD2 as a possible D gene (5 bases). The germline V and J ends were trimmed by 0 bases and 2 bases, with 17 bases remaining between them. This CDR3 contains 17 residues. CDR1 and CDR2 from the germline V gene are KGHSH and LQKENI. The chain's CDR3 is CASSPPVSLTGAYEQYF. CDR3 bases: TGTGCCAGCTCACCACCGGTTAGCCTCACCGGGGCCTACGAGCAGTACTTC.

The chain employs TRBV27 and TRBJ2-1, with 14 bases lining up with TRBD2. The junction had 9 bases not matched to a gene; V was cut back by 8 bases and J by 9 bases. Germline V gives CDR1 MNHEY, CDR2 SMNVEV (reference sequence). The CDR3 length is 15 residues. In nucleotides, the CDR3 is TGTGCCAGCTGCGGACTAGCGGGAGGCTTTGGTGAGCAGTTCTTC. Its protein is CASCGLAGGFGEQFF.

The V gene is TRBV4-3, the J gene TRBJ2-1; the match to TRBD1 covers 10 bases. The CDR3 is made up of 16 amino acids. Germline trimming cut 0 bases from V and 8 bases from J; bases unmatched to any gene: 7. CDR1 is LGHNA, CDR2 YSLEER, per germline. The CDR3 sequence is CASSQEGTGVSYEQFF. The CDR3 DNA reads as TGCGCCAGCAGCCAAGAAGGGACAGGGGTAAGCTATGAGCAGTTCTTC.

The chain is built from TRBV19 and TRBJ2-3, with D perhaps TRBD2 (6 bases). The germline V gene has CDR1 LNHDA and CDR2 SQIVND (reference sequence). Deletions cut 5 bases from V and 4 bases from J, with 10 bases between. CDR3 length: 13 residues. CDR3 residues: CASSGGFADTQYF. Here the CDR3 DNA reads TGTGCCAGTAGTGGGGGGTTTGCAGATACGCAGTATTTT.

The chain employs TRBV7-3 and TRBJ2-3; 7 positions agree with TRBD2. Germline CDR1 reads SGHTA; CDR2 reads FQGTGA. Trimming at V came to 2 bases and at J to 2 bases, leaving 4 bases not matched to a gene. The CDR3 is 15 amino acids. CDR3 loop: CASSLRGVYTDTQYF. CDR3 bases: TGTGCCAGCAGCTTACGGGGGGTATACACAGATACGCAGTATTTT.

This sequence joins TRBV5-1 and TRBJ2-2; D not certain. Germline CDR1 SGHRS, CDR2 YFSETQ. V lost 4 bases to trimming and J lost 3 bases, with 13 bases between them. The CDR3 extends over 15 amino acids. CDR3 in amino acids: CASSLENTDTGELFF. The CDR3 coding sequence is TGCGCCAGCAGCCTAGAGAATACCGACACCGGGGAGCTGTTTTTT.

CDR3 in DNA: TGTGCCAGCGCTCGGACTAGCGGAAGCACAGATACGCAGTATTTT. Translated: CASARTSGSTDTQYF. This chain uses TRBV9 with TRBJ2-3; TRBD2 aligns across 10 bases. The V and J ends lost 7 bases and 0 bases, in that order; junction bases with no gene match: 5. CDR3 length: 15 amino acids. From germline, CDR1 is SGDLS and CDR2 YYNGEE.

Here the CDR3 reads CACTRVIHEQYF. The CDR3 DNA follows: TGTGCCTGTACCAGGGTTATTCACGAGCAGTACTTC. The chain recombines TRBV30 with TRBJ2-5; TRBD1 might be the D (5 bases). The J call is uncertain, as TRBJ2-7 better fits the DNA end. Germline V gene data show CDR1 as GTSNPN and CDR2 as SVGIG (reference sequence). The CDR3 sequence is 12 residues long.

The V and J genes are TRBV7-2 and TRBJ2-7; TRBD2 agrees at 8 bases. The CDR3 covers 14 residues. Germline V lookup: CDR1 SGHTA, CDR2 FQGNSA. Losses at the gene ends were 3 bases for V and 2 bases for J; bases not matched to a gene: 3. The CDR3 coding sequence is TGTGCCAGCAGCTTTTATAGCGGGGCCTACGAGCAGTACTTC. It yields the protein CASSFYSGAYEQYF.

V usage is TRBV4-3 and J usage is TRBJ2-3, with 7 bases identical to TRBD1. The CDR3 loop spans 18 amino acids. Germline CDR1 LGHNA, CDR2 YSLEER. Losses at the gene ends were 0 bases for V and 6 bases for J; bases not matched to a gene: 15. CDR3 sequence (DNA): TGCGCCAGCAGCCAAGATGAGGTGGAACAGGGGAGTTGGGATACGCAGTATTTT. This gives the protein CASSQDEVEQGSWDTQYF.

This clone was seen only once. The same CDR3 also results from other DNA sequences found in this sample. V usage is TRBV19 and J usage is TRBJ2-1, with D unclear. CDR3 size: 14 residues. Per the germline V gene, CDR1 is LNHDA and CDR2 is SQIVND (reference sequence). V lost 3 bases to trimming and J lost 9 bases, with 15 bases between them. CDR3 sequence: CASSMVNAAVEQFF. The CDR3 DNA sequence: TGTGCCAGTAGTATGGTGAATGCCGCGGTTGAGCAGTTCTTC.

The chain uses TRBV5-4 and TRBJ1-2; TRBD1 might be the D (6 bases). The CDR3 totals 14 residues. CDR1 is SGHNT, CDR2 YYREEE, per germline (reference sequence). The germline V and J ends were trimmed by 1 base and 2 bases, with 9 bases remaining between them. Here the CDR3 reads CASSLWDTNYGYTF. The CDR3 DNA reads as TGTGCCAGCAGCTTGTGGGACACCAACTATGGCTACACCTTC.

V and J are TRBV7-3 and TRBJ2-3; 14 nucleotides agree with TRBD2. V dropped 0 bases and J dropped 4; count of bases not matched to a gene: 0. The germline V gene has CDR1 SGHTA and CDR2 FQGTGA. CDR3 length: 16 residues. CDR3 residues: CASSLTGLAGADTQYF. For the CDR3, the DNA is TGTGCCAGCAGCTTAACGGGACTAGCGGGAGCAGATACGCAGTATTTT.

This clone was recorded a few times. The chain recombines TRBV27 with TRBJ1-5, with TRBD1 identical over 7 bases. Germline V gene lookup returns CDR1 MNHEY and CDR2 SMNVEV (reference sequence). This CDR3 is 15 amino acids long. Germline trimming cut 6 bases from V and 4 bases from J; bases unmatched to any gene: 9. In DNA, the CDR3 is TGTGCCAGCAGCATGGGGACAGATTCTAATCAGCCCCAGCATTTT. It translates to CASSMGTDSNQPQHF.

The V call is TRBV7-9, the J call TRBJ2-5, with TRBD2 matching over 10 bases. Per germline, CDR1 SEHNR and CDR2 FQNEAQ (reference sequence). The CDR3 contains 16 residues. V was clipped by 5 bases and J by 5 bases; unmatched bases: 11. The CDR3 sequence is CASSPTTSGITETQYF. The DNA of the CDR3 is TGTGCCAGCAGCCCCACCACTAGCGGGATAACGGAGACCCAGTACTTC. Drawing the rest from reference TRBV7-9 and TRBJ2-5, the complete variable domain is DTGVSQNPRHKITKRGQNVTFRCDPISEHNRLYWYRQTLGQGPEFLTYFQNEAQLEKSRLLSDRFSAERPKGSFSTLEIQRTEQGDSAMYLCASSPTTSGITETQYFGPGTRLLVL.

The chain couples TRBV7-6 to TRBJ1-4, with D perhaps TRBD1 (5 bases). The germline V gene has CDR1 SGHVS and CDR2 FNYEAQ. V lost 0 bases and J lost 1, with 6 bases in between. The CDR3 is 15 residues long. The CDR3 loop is CASSLAGVTNEKLFF. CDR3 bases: TGTGCCAGCAGCTTAGCAGGGGTAACTAATGAAAAACTGTTTTTT. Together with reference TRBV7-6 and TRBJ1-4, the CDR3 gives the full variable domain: GAGVSQSPRYKVTKRGQDVALRCDPISGHVSLYWYRQALGQGPEFLTYFNYEAQQDKSGLPNDRFSAERPEGSISTLTIQRTEQRDSAMYRCASSLAGVTNEKLFFGSGTQLSVL.

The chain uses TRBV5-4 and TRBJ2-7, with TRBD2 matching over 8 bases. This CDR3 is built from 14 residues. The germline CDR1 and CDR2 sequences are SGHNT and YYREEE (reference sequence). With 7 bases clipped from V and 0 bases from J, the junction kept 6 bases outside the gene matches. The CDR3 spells CASGAGGPSYEQYF. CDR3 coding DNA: TGTGCCAGCGGGGCGGGGGGTCCCTCCTACGAGCAGTACTTC.

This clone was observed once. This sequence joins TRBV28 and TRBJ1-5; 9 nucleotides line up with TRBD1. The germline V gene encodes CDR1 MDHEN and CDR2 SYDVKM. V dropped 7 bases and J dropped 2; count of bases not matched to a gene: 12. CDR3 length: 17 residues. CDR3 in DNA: TGTGCCAGCAACGCTTGGAGTAGGACAGGGGGCAATCAGCCCCAGCATTTT. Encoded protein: CASNAWSRTGGNQPQHF.